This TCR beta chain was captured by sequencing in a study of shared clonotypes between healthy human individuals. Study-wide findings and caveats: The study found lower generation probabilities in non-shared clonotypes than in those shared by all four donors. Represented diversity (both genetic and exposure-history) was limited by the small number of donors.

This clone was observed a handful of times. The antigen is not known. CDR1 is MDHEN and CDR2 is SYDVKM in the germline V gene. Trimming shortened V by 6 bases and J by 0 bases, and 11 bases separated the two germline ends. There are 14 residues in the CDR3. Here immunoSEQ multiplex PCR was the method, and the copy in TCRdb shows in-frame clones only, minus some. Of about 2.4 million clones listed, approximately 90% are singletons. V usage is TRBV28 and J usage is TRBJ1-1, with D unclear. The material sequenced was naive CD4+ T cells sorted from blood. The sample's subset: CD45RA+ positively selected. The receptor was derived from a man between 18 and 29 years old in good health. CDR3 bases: TGTGCCAGCAGGCCCGCGGGGATGAACACTGAAGCTTTCTTT. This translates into CASRPAGMNTEAFF.